Reported below is one T cell receptor beta chain. Its antigen is not identified. Researchers built TCR beta cDNA using 5'RACE template switching with UMIs. With the 5' RACE reads reprocessed, TCRdb shows one record per CDR3 protein and no DNA. The table lists approximately 460,000 distinct CDR3 sequences. The CDR3 sequence is 14 residues long. Looked up from germline, CDR1 is SGHKS and CDR2 is YYEKEE (reference sequence). The sample belongs to a study of T cells expressing NK-cell markers. Findings and caveats of the study: Dominant NKG2C+ clonotypes in roughly 6 donors made up about 1.0-7.0% of CD8+ T cells.

The V call is TRBV5-5, the J call TRBJ2-2; TCRdb designates TRBD1, a call that cannot be tested without DNA. This TCR was recovered from a woman aged 18 to 75 in good health. The sample comprised blood T cells: a sorted CD56 or NKG2C T cell subset, CD4+ or CD8+ T cells, or bulk PBMC T cells (not recorded which). The CDR3 loop is CASSPFTGTGELFF.